These T cell receptor beta chains were read from a single sample in a study of Graves' ophthalmopathy and Graves' hyperthyroidism. TCRdb reanalysed the multiplex PCR reads using MiXCR and keeps one entry per CDR3 protein. The sample has about 550,000 distinct CDR3 sequences, under 40% seen once. The sequenced material came from peripheral blood or thyroid tissue (not recorded which). These receptors all stem from an adult man with Graves' hyperthyroidism. Both conserved end residues are part of each CDR3. The D gene is left open where the match is weak. A clone size is listed for some rows: how often the clone was seen (once, few, many), or a class if it is expanded.

TRBJ1-1	.	.	TRBV7-8	TGTGCCAGCAGCTTAGAAGGTTTGTTCACTGAAGCTTTCTTT	CASSLEGLFTEAFF
TRBJ1-1	TRBD1	many	TRBV5-4	TGTGCCAGCAGCTTGGTGGACAGGGCGACTGAAGCTTTCTTT	CASSLVDRATEAFF
TRBJ1-1	.	many	TRBV19	TGTGCCAGTAGACCCCGTGGGAACACTGAAGCTTTCTTT	CASRPRGNTEAFF
TRBJ2-5	TRBD1	many	TRBV6-5	TGTGCCAGCAGTTACGTCGCAGGGGGCGGTGAGACCCAGTACTTC	CASSYVAGGGETQYF
TRBJ2-3	TRBD2	.	TRBV10-3	TGTGCCATCAGTGACCAGCGGGAGATGGGCGAAGATACGCAGTATTTT	CAISDQREMGEDTQYF
TRBJ1-4	TRBD1	many	TRBV5-1	TGCGCCAGCAGCACGGGACAGGGGAGTGAAAAACTGTTTTTT	CASSTGQGSEKLFF
TRBJ1-1	.	.	TRBV28	TGTGCCAGCAGATACAGGGCGAGGGGTATGAACACTGAAGCTTTCTTT	CASRYRARGMNTEAFF
TRBJ1-6	.	.	TRBV11-2	TGTGCCAGCAGCTTAGAGCAGCTCTATAATTCACCCCTCCACTTT	CASSLEQLYNSPLHF
TRBJ2-7	.	.	TRBV3-1	TGTGCCAGCAGCCAAGGTGTAGGGGCGGCCTACGAGCAGTACTTC	CASSQGVGAAYEQYF
TRBJ1-1	TRBD1	.	TRBV20-1	TGCAGTGCAAACGGACAGGGGCAGGTTGGAGCTTTCTTT	CSANGQGQVGAFF
TRBJ2-2	TRBD1	few	TRBV28	TGTGCCAGCAGTATACAGGGGGCAAGGACCGGGGAGCTGTTTTTT	CASSIQGARTGELFF
TRBJ2-5	TRBD1	many	TRBV6-6	TGTGCCAGCAGTTCATATCAGGGGGCGAGTGAGACCCAGTACTTC	CASSSYQGASETQYF
TRBJ1-5	.	.	TRBV19	TGTGCCAGTAGTATCCAGGTTTTGGGCAATCAGCCCCAGCATTTT	CASSIQVLGNQPQHF
TRBJ2-1	.	.	TRBV19	TGTGCCAGTAGTAGGATGGACACGAGCTCCTACAATGAGCAGTTCTTC	CASSRMDTSSYNEQFF
TRBJ1-2	.	many	TRBV10-3	TGTGCCATCAGTGAAGCCGTCCCTGGCTATGGCTACACCTTC	CAISEAVPGYGYTF
TRBJ1-2	TRBD1	few	TRBV6-1	TGTGCCAGCAGTGTTGGCTCAACAGGGGCCTATGGCTACACCTTC	CASSVGSTGAYGYTF
TRBJ2-5	.	.	TRBV7-2	TGTGCCAGCAGCCAGATGTCTCCCCAAGAGACCCAGTACTTC	CASSQMSPQETQYF
TRBJ2-7	.	.	TRBV7-9	TGTGCCAGCAGCCTAAGATCAGGGGCCTACGAGCAGTACTTC	CASSLRSGAYEQYF
TRBJ2-5	.	.	TRBV5-1	TGCGCCAGCAGCTTGGAGTTCCCTTCGGACCAAGAGACCCAGTACTTC	CASSLEFPSDQETQYF
TRBJ2-7	.	.	TRBV6-5	TGTGCCAGCAGTTACTCTTCCAGAGGCGAGCAGTACTTC	CASSYSSRGEQYF
TRBJ2-5	.	many	TRBV9	TGTGCCAGCAGCGTAGGAGGTCGGCCGGAAGAGACCCAGTACTTC	CASSVGGRPEETQYF
TRBJ2-3	TRBD2	.	TRBV5-1	TGCGCCAGCAGCTTGGCGTCTAGCGGGGCAGATACGCAGTATTTT	CASSLASSGADTQYF
TRBJ2-3	TRBD2	few	TRBV2	TGTGCCAGCAGTGACGGGGCTAGCGGGGGGGCGTACAGCGCAGATACGCAGTATTTT	CASSDGASGGAYSADTQYF
TRBJ2-6	.	.	TRBV24-1	TGTGCCACCAGTGACCCCAAACGGACATCCACCCCGGCTGGGGCCAACGTCCTGACTTTC	CATSDPKRTSTPAGANVLTF
TRBJ2-5	TRBD2	few	TRBV20-1	TGCAGTGCTAACAAGCGGGATGATCGAGAGACCCAGTACTTC	CSANKRDDRETQYF
TRBJ1-1	.	many	TRBV10-3	TGTGCCATCAGGTCTAACACTGAAGCTTTCTTT	CAIRSNTEAFF
TRBJ2-5	TRBD2	many	TRBV27	TGTGCCAGCAGTTCGGGACCGCGCGGGGGGGGCCAGTACTTC	CASSSGPRGGGQYF
TRBJ1-5	.	.	TRBV12-3/TRBV12-4	TGTGCCAGCAGCTCGCACGACCTACAGGGACAAAGTCAGCCCCAGCATTTT	CASSSHDLQGQSQPQHF
TRBJ1-6	TRBD1	many	TRBV20-1	TGCAGTGCTAGAGGTGGGACAGGGAGGTCACCCCTCCACTTT	CSARGGTGRSPLHF
TRBJ1-2	.	once	TRBV29-1	TGCAGGGCTACAGGGTCTAGATATGGCTACACCTTC	CRATGSRYGYTF
TRBJ1-5	.	.	TRBV5-5	TGTGCCAGCTCCAGGACCGGGGCAGTGGCTAATAGCAATCAGCCCCAGCATTTT	CASSRTGAVANSNQPQHF